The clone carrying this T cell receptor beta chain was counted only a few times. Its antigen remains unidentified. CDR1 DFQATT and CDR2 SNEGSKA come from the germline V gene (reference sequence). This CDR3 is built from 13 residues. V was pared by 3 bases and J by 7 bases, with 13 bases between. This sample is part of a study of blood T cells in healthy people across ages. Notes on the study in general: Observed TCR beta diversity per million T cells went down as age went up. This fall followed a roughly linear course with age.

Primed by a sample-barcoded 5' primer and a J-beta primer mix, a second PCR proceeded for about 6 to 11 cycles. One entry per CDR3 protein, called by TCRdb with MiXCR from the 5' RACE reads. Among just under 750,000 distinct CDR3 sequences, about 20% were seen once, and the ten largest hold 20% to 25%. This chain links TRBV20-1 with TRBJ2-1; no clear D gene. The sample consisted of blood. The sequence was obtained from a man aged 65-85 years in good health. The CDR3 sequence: CSARGSGRNEQFF. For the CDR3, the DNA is TGCAGTGCTAGGGGCTCCGGTAGGAATGAGCAGTTCTTC.